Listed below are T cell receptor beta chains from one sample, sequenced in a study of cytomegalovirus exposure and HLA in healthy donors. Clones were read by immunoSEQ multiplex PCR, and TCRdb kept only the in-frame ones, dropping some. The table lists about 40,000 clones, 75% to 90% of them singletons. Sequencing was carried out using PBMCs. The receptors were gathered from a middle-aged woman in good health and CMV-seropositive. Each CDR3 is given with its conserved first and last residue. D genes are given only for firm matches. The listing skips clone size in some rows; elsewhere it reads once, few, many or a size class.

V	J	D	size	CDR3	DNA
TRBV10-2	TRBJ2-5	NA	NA	CASSPISSWETQYF	TGCGCCAGCAGCCCTATTTCCTCTTGGGAGACCCAGTACTTC
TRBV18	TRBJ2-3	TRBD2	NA	CASSPPTSGGEDTQYF	TGTGCCAGCTCTCCTCCGACTAGCGGGGGGGAAGATACGCAGTATTTT
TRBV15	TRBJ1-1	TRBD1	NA	CATSRGGTGVRFLNTEAFF	TGTGCCACCAGCAGAGGGGGGACAGGGGTACGGTTTCTGAACACTGAAGCTTTCTTT
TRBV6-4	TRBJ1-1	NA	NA	CASDGTTIREAFF	TGTGCCAGCGACGGGACAACCATACGGGAAGCTTTCTTT
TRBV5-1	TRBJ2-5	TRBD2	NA	CASSLLLAGGETQYF	TGCGCCAGCAGCTTGCTACTAGCGGGTGGGGAGACCCAGTACTTC
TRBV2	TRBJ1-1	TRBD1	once	CASSVKTGDTEAFF	TGTGCCAGCAGTGTGAAGACAGGGGACACTGAAGCTTTCTTT
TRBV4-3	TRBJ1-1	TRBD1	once	CASSQGTGVPEAFF	TGCGCCAGCAGCCAAGGAACAGGGGTCCCTGAAGCTTTCTTT
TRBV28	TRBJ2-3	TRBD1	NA	CASSPILDRGTDTQYF	TGTGCCAGCAGTCCCATCTTGGACAGGGGGACAGATACGCAGTATTTT
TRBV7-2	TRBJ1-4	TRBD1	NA	CASSLSLQGQLLFF	TGTGCCAGCAGCTTGAGTTTACAGGGGCAATTACTGTTTTTT
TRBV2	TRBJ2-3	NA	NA	CASGPRAVADTQYF	TGTGCCAGCGGCCCGCGGGCGGTGGCAGATACGCAGTATTTT
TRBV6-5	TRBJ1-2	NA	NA	CASSSNLEGYTF	TGTGCCAGCAGCTCGAATTTAGAGGGCTACACCTTC
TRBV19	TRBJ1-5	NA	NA	CASQGLGSNQPQHF	TGTGCCAGTCAGGGTTTGGGTAGCAATCAGCCCCAGCATTTT
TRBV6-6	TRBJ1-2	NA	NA	CASSPGSQSGGYTF	TGTGCCAGCAGTCCCGGGTCCCAATCTGGAGGCTACACCTTC
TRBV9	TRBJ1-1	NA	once	CASSVGTANTEAFF	TGTGCCAGCAGCGTAGGGACTGCGAACACTGAAGCTTTCTTT
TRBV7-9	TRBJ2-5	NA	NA	CASSLGRGLQETQYF	TGTGCCAGCAGCTTGGGGCGGGGCCTACAAGAGACCCAGTACTTC
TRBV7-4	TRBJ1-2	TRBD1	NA	CASSPRTGYGYTF	TGTGCCAGCAGCCCCCGGACAGGCTATGGCTACACCTTC
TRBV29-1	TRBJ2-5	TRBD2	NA	CSAGGGGETQYF	TGCAGCGCTGGCGGGGGTGGAGAGACCCAGTACTTC
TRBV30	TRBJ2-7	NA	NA	CAWGGTGSYEQYF	TGTGCCTGGGGGGGAACAGGGAGCTACGAGCAGTACTTC
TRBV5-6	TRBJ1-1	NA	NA	CASSLMEAEAFF	TGTGCCAGCAGCTTGATGGAGGCTGAAGCTTTCTTT
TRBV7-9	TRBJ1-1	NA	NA	CASSSQGGTEAFF	TGTGCCAGCAGCTCGCAGGGTGGGACTGAAGCTTTCTTT
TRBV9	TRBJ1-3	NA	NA	CASSRGGLNTIYF	TGTGCCAGCAGCCGGGGAGGGCTGAACACCATATATTTT
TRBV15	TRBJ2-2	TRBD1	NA	CATSGSWDRGDGELFF	TGTGCCACCAGCGGCAGCTGGGACAGGGGAGACGGGGAGCTGTTTTTT
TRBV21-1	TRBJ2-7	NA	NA	CASSIRDSYEQYF	TGTGCCAGCAGCATTCGGGACAGCTACGAGCAGTACTTC
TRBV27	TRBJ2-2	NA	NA	CASNLRGRNTGELFF	TGTGCCAGCAACCTTCGTGGGAGGAACACCGGGGAGCTGTTTTTT
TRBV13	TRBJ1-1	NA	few	CASSLGRTAEAFF	TGTGCCAGCAGCTTAGGCCGGACAGCCGAAGCTTTCTTT
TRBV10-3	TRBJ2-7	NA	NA	CAISELGPPSYEQYF	TGTGCCATCAGTGAGTTGGGCCCCCCGTCCTACGAGCAGTACTTC
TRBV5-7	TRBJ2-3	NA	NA	CASSLVAGSTDTQYF	TGTGCCAGCAGCTTGGTGGCGGGGAGCACCGATACGCAGTATTTT
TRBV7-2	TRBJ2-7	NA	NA	CASSLVGGSYEQYF	TGTGCCAGCAGCTTAGTTGGGGGGTCCTACGAGCAGTACTTC
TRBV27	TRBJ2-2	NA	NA	CASSFFRLSSAGPGELFF	TGTGCCAGCAGTTTTTTTCGGCTGTCCTCCGCGGGCCCCGGGGAGCTGTTTTTT
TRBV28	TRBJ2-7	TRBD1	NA	CASSAGTGSYEQYF	TGTGCCAGCAGTGCCGGGACAGGTTCCTACGAGCAGTACTTC
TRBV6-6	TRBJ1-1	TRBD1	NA	CASTKGQGASTEAFF	TGTGCCAGCACCAAAGGACAGGGGGCTTCCACTGAAGCTTTCTTT
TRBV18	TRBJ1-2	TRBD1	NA	CASSPSDRRYGYTF	TGTGCCAGCTCGCCCTCGGACAGGCGCTATGGCTACACCTTC
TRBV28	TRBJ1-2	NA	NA	CASSFGRSGNYGYTF	TGTGCCAGCAGTTTCGGGAGGTCGGGAAACTATGGCTACACCTTC
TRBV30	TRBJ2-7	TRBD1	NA	CAWRAPGTGAYEQYF	TGTGCCTGGAGAGCCCCCGGGACAGGGGCCTACGAGCAGTACTTC
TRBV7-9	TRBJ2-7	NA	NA	CASSGVSTGYEQYF	TGTGCCAGCAGCGGTGTCTCGACGGGCTACGAGCAGTACTTC
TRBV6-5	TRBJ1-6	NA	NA	CASSYSTQRAGSPLHF	TGTGCCAGCAGTTACTCGACACAGAGAGCAGGTTCACCCCTCCACTTT
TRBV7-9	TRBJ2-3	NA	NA	CASSLGVAGYSTDTQYF	TGTGCCAGCAGCTTAGGGGTCGCGGGCTATAGCACAGATACGCAGTATTTT
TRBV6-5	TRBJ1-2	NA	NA	CASSSGTNCGYTF	TGTGCCAGCAGTAGTGGGACAAACTGTGGCTACACCTTC
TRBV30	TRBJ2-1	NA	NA	CAWSTQTYNEQFF	TGTGCCTGGAGTACCCAGACCTACAATGAGCAGTTCTTC
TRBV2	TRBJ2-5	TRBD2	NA	CASSDPRLAGGETQYF	TGTGCCAGCAGTGATCCCCGACTAGCGGGGGGTGAGACCCAGTACTTC
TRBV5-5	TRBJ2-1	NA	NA	CASSLRQSSSYNEQFF	TGTGCCAGCAGCTTGCGACAGTCAAGTTCCTACAATGAGCAGTTCTTC
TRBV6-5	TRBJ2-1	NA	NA	CASSFGLPNEQFF	TGTGCCAGCAGTTTCGGACTACCCAATGAGCAGTTCTTC
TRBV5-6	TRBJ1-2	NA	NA	CASSATGTDYGYTF	TGTGCCAGCAGCGCAACCGGGACTGACTATGGCTACACCTTC
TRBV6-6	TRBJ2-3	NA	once	CASSYLRQSTDTQYF	TGTGCCAGCAGTTACTTGCGGCAGTCCACAGATACGCAGTATTTT
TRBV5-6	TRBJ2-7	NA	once	CASSFGTLLSYEQYF	TGTGCCAGCAGCTTTGGAACACTACTCTCCTACGAGCAGTACTTC